Given below is one TCR beta chain in context. As yet, its antigen is unknown. Time point indicated: neoterminal ileum biopsy at postoperative endoscopy, about 6 months after surgery. Included were adult ileal or ileocolonic Crohn's patients indicated for ileocolonic resection. This sample was taken from a study of T cell repertoires in ileal Crohn's disease. Whole-study context: Median disease duration was 7.9 years; about 35% smoked at surgery. Biopsies of the neoterminal ileum at postoperative colonoscopy form M6 samples. Study-level results: Compared with non-smokers, active smokers at surgery showed more clonal expansions.

CDR3 length equals 17 residues. Germline V lookup: CDR1 SEHNR, CDR2 FQNEAQ (reference sequence). V dropped 1 base and J dropped 5; count of bases not matched to a gene: 12. Clones were sequenced by immunoSEQ multiplex PCR, and TCRdb holds only the in-frame ones, with some missing. In the table there are about 60,000 clones, roughly 89% of which are singletons. The receptor was derived from an adult with Crohn's disease. Material: ileal tissue. The chain carries TRBV7-9 and TRBJ1-1; TRBD1 matches at 8 bases. CDR3: CASSLVQGVLMGTEAFF. The CDR3 DNA sequence: TGTGCCAGCAGCTTAGTACAGGGGGTCTTGATGGGAACTGAAGCTTTCTTT.